Each of the 10 T cell receptor beta chains below was sequenced from the same sample in a study of T cells in Graves' hyperthyroidism and ophthalmopathy (dated by TCRdb to the late 2010s). Library preparation used multiplex PCR. These reads were obtained on an Illumina HiSeq 2000. Amplification of TCR beta CDR3 regions was carried out from RNA transcripts. The first round of RT-PCR for the TCR CDR3 was performed with the HTBI primer set and the Qiagen OneStep RT-PCR kit. TCRdb's own reprocessing of the public reads used fastp at Q25 and MiXCR and kept productive beta chains. Every CDR3 protein is listed once, alongside the most common genes and DNA of its rows. The sample table lists more than 350,000 distinct CDR3 sequences, roughly 15% of them with a count of one. Around 20% of the sample goes to the ten largest clones. Sequenced input: blood. The source is a woman aged 30 to 39 with Graves' ophthalmopathy.

This clonotype was found a few times. J is TRBJ2-4 and V is TRBV24-1, with 11 nucleotides matching TRBD1. Germline lookup yields CDR1 KGHDR and CDR2 SFDVKD. The CDR3 runs 17 residues. After removal of 3 bases from V and 8 bases from J, the junction contained 11 bases not matched to a gene. CDR3 sequence: CATSDSGTGGGVDIQYF. In DNA form, the CDR3 reads TGTGCCACCAGTGATAGCGGGACAGGGGGAGGTGTGGACATTCAGTACTTC.

In its sample, this clonotype was seen many times. The CDR3 spells CASSLRGINTGELFF. The CDR3 DNA follows: TGTGCCAGCAGTTTACGGGGGATCAACACCGGGGAGCTGTTTTTT. The chain links TRBV12-3 or TRBV12-4 to TRBJ2-2; a possible D gene is TRBD2 (6 bases). V dropped 2 bases and J dropped 2 bases, with 9 bases sitting between them. CDR3 length equals 15 residues.

This sequence joins TRBV24-1 and TRBJ1-5; D is ambiguous. CDR1 and CDR2 (germline): KGHDR, SFDVKD. V gave up 9 bases and J gave up 7 bases, with 12 bases separating them. This CDR3 contains 12 residues. The CDR3 here is CATLTPGQPQHF. DNA of the CDR3: TGTGCCACCTTAACCCCCGGGCAGCCCCAGCATTTT.

This clonotype was seen at least ten times. This chain joins TRBV2 and TRBJ1-5; tentative D call: TRBD1 (5 bases). CDR1 and CDR2 from the germline V gene are SNHLY and FYNNEI. The CDR3 covers 18 residues. The V gene lost 1 base and the J gene lost 7 bases, with 23 bases spanning the gap. Written as DNA, the CDR3 is TGTGCCAGCAGTGAAGTGTTTGGTGGCAGGGTTCGCGAACAGCCCCAGCATTTT. The encoded protein is CASSEVFGGRVREQPQHF. The full variable domain, completed using reference TRBV2 and TRBJ1-5, is EPEVTQTPSHQVTQMGQEVILRCVPISNHLYFYWYRQILGQKVEFLVSFYNNEISEKSEIFDDQFSVERPDGSNFTLKIRSTKLEDSAMYFCASSEVFGGRVREQPQHFGDGTRLSIL.

The chain recombines TRBV6-1 with TRBJ2-3, with TRBD2 identical over 11 bases. V shed 2 bases, J shed 2 bases, and the junction held 3 bases outside the gene matches. Germline CDR1 MNHNS, CDR2 SASEGT. The CDR3 consists of 16 residues. The CDR3 region has the DNA TGTGCCAGCAGTGAACTAGCGGGGGGCTACACAGATACGCAGTATTTT. Translation gives CASSELAGGYTDTQYF.

This clonotype was seen ten or more times. The rearrangement links TRBV3-1 to TRBJ1-1; D call uncertain. CDR3 length: 13 residues. Germline V gene data show CDR1 as LGHDT and CDR2 as YNNKEL (reference sequence). V shed 2 bases and J shed 0 bases, with 4 bases lying between them. The CDR3 is CASSQKVNTEAFF. In DNA, the CDR3 is TGTGCCAGCAGCCAAAAAGTGAACACTGAAGCTTTCTTT.

This sequence joins TRBV10-3 and TRBJ2-3; D perhaps matches TRBD2 (7 bases). Deletions cut 10 bases from V and 0 bases from J, with 11 bases between. The CDR3 is 13 residues long. Looked up from germline, CDR1 is ENHRY and CDR2 is SYGVKD. In DNA, the CDR3 is TGTGCCAGCGGGGGCCCTAGCACAGATACGCAGTATTTT. Protein: CASGGPSTDTQYF.

V usage is TRBV13 and J usage is TRBJ1-2; tentative D call: TRBD1 (5 bases). Trimming pared 5 bases from V and 6 bases from J, leaving 16 bases between. The CDR3 totals 14 residues. Germline assignment: CDR1 PRHDT and CDR2 FYEKMQ (reference sequence). The CDR3 DNA reads as TGTGCCAGCAGCCCATGGGGGGGAGACGATGGCTACACCTTC. Protein sequence: CASSPWGGDDGYTF.

This clonotype was seen ten or more times. The chain has TRBV27 and TRBJ1-5; 9 bases are a match to TRBD1. The CDR3 loop spans 15 amino acids. V gave up 4 bases and J gave up 5 bases; unmatched junction bases: 6. Looked up from germline, CDR1 is MNHEY and CDR2 is SMNVEV (reference sequence). CDR3 in amino acids: CASSSRDRVDQPQHF. The CDR3 DNA reads as TGTGCCAGCAGTTCCCGGGACAGGGTGGATCAGCCCCAGCATTTT.

This clonotype was counted ten times or more. The rearrangement joins TRBV7-9 to TRBJ2-7; possibly TRBD1 for D (6 bases). The length of the CDR3 is 15 residues. Deletions cut 5 bases from V and 3 bases from J, with 17 bases between. Germline CDR1 SEHNR, CDR2 FQNEAQ (reference sequence). CDR3 in DNA: TGTGCCAGCAGCCCCGAGGGGGTGAGGGGCTACGAGCAGTACTTC. Protein product: CASSPEGVRGYEQYF.